These 9 T cell receptor beta chains originate from one sample sequenced in a study of T cell changes during pregnancy in multiple sclerosis. The table came from immunoSEQ multiplex PCR; TCRdb's copy has only in-frame clones and leaves some out. The sample holds tens of thousands of clones; roughly nine tenths are singletons and the top ten take over 2%. The material was peripheral blood, obtained in the first trimester of pregnancy. The source is a female donor with multiple sclerosis, enrolled in a pregnancy study.

The chain recombines TRBV28 with TRBJ2-5; 12 bases map to TRBD1. The J segment lost 4 bases and the V segment lost 2 bases, leaving 11 bases of the junction unmatched. CDR3 length: 18 residues. CDR1 is MDHEN and CDR2 is SYDVKM in the germline V gene. The CDR3 nucleotides are TGTGCCAGCAGTTTAATGTCGATCCGGGACAGGGGGCCAGAGACCCAGTACTTC. The encoded protein is CASSLMSIRDRGPETQYF.

This rearrangement joins TRBV28 to TRBJ2-2, with D possibly being TRBD1 (5 bases). V was clipped by 8 bases and J by 0 bases, with 10 bases between them. Germline CDR1 reads MDHEN; CDR2 reads SYDVKM. The CDR3 totals 14 residues. This chain's CDR3 is CASADNSNTGELFF. CDR3 DNA: TGTGCCAGCGCGGACAATTCGAACACCGGGGAGCTGTTTTTT.

The CDR3 sequence is CASSHITGTSGFTDTQYF. CDR3 DNA sequence: TGCGCCAGCAGCCATATAACGGGGACTAGCGGGTTCACAGATACGCAGTATTTT. This chain connects TRBV4-1 to TRBJ2-3; TRBD2 matches 12 bases. Germline CDR1 reads MGHRA; CDR2 reads YSYEKL. The V gene end was trimmed by 3 bases and the J gene end by 2 bases; junction bases not matched to a gene: 9. The CDR3 is made up of 18 amino acids.

The chain combines TRBV7-9 with TRBJ2-3; the D is unclear. Germline values: CDR1 SEHNR, CDR2 FQNEAQ (reference sequence). V was clipped by 2 bases and J by 4 bases, with 4 bases between them. The CDR3 length is 12 residues. The CDR3 DNA reads as TGTGCCAGCAGCTTACTATCAGATACGCAGTATTTT. Protein: CASSLLSDTQYF.

This chain connects TRBV10-3 to TRBJ2-3, with D perhaps matching TRBD1 (5 bases). CDR3 size: 16 residues. Germline lookup yields CDR1 ENHRY and CDR2 SYGVKD. V lost 3 bases to trimming and J lost 0 bases, with 13 bases between them. The CDR3 nucleotides read TGTGCCATCAGTGACGATGGGGCCAAAAGCACAGATACGCAGTATTTT. Translated, it gives CAISDDGAKSTDTQYF.

This clone was picked up one time. The chain employs TRBV28 and TRBJ1-4, with unresolved D. This CDR3 region has 12 residues. Germline V gene sequence: CDR1 MDHEN, CDR2 SYDVKM. V was trimmed by 2 bases and J by 7 bases, leaving 5 bases between them. CDR3 residues: CASSLGREKLFF. The CDR3 DNA follows: TGTGCCAGCAGTTTAGGGCGTGAAAAACTGTTTTTT.

The chain combines TRBV9 with TRBJ2-7; no definite D call. Per germline, CDR1 SGDLS and CDR2 YYNGEE. The CDR3 has 15 residues. V was shortened by 0 bases and J by 3 bases, with 13 bases between the two germline ends. Written as DNA, the CDR3 is TGTGCCAGCAGCGTAGACCCCAGTCCAGGCTACGAGCAGTACTTC. Its protein is CASSVDPSPGYEQYF.

This chain connects TRBV7-9 to TRBJ1-4; tentative D call: TRBD1 (6 bases). The V gene's germline CDR1 is SEHNR and CDR2 FQNEAQ (reference sequence). Deletions cut 3 bases from V and 8 bases from J, with 10 bases between. The length of the CDR3 is 13 residues. CDR3 bases: TGTGCCAGCAGCTTGCCAGGGGAGGAAAAACTGTTTTTT. Its translation is CASSLPGEEKLFF.

This chain uses TRBV28 with TRBJ2-7, with D possibly matching TRBD2 (6 bases). This CDR3 contains 17 residues. Looked up from germline, CDR1 is MDHEN and CDR2 is SYDVKM. The germline V and J ends were trimmed by 2 bases and 1 base, with 18 bases remaining between them. CDR3 sequence (DNA): TGTGCCAGCAGTTTAGGGCTCCTCCGCGCGGGATCCTACGAGCAGTACTTC. Translated: CASSLGLLRAGSYEQYF.